The 22 T cell receptor beta chains presented below share a single source sample, sequenced in a study of T cells in Graves' hyperthyroidism and ophthalmopathy. RNA transcripts gave rise to amplified TCR beta CDR3 regions. Initially, a first-round RT-PCR of the TCR CDR3 employed the HTBI primer set. Each CDR3 protein is one row after TCRdb ran MiXCR on the multiplex PCR reads. This sample has roughly 350,000 distinct CDR3 sequences; approximately 14% occur once, and the top ten carry 20%. The sequencing sample was made of blood. Receptors originate from a woman aged 30 to 39 with Graves' ophthalmopathy.

This clonotype has a count of ten or more. This chain uses TRBV15 with TRBJ2-1, with 8 bases matching TRBD1. This CDR3 spans 15 amino acids. CDR1 is LNHNV, CDR2 YYDKDF, per germline (reference sequence). With V trimmed by 11 bases and J by 8 bases, 17 bases remained unmatched. CDR3 protein: CASGDPGTGFYEQFF. In DNA form, the CDR3 reads TGTGCCTCGGGGGACCCAGGGACAGGTTTCTATGAGCAGTTCTTC.

This clonotype was seen at least ten times. The chain couples TRBV29-1 to TRBJ1-1, with TRBD1 matching 7 bases. CDR3 size: 12 residues. Germline CDR1 is SQVTM and CDR2 is ANQGSEA. The J segment lost 6 bases and the V segment lost 1 base, leaving 2 bases of the junction unmatched. The CDR3 bases are TGCAGCGTTGAAGGACAGGGAGCTGAAGCTTTCTTT. Its protein product is CSVEGQGAEAFF.

This clonotype was found many times. This chain uses TRBV30 with TRBJ1-4, with D possibly matching TRBD1 (5 bases). The V gene lost 0 bases and the J gene lost 3 bases, with 11 bases spanning the gap. The V gene's germline CDR1 is GTSNPN and CDR2 SVGIG (reference sequence). The CDR3 loop spans 15 amino acids. The CDR3 sequence: CAWSVRLTANEKLFF. The DNA for the CDR3 is TGTGCCTGGAGTGTACGGTTGACAGCTAATGAAAAACTGTTTTTT.

This clonotype was detected ten times or more. The gene calls are TRBV18 and TRBJ1-1; a possible D gene is TRBD1 (6 bases). Trimming took off 1 base at V and 8 bases at J, with 14 bases between the two ends. Germline assignment: CDR1 KGHSH and CDR2 LQKENI. This CDR3 spans 14 amino acids. CDR3 sequence reads: CASSPRFGGVEAFF. The CDR3 bases are TGTGCCAGCTCACCACGATTTGGGGGCGTGGAAGCTTTCTTT. Variable domain in full (rest from reference TRBV18 and TRBJ1-1): NAGVMQNPRHLVRRRGQEARLRCSPMKGHSHVYWYRQLPEEGLKFMVYLQKENIIDESGMPKERFSAEFPKEGPSILRIQQVVRGDSAAYFCASSPRFGGVEAFFGQGTRLTVV.

This clonotype was seen once. This chain uses TRBV28 with TRBJ1-2; 11 positions agree with TRBD1. The germline V gene has CDR1 MDHEN and CDR2 SYDVKM. J was trimmed by 6 bases and V by 4 bases; bases with no gene match: 7. There are 15 residues in the CDR3. CDR3 coding DNA: TGTGCCAGCAGTTCCTCTCCGGGACAGGGGGATGGCTACACCTTC. This gives the protein CASSSSPGQGDGYTF.

The chain recombines TRBV24-1 with TRBJ1-1, with TRBD1 as a possible D gene (5 bases). The CDR3 is 11 residues long. Deletions cut 5 bases from V and 8 bases from J, with 8 bases between. Germline CDR1 is KGHDR and CDR2 is SFDVKD. The CDR3 loop reads CATSVAGEAFF. As DNA, the CDR3 is TGTGCCACCAGTGTGGCAGGGGAAGCTTTCTTT.

This clonotype occurred many times. The chain recombines TRBV2 with TRBJ2-1; weak D call: TRBD2 (6 bases). Germline V gives CDR1 SNHLY, CDR2 FYNNEI. The CDR3 runs to 16 residues. V was pared by 7 bases and J by 0 bases, with 16 bases between. Here the CDR3 DNA reads TGTGCCAGCACCTTCACGGCGGGGAGCTCCTACAATGAGCAGTTCTTC. Translation: CASTFTAGSSYNEQFF.

In this sample, this clonotype turned up many times. This chain joins TRBV28 and TRBJ2-1; tentative D call: TRBD1 (5 bases). This CDR3 comprises 13 residues. V was trimmed by 4 bases and J by 9 bases, leaving 13 bases between them. Germline assignment: CDR1 MDHEN and CDR2 SYDVKM. The CDR3 nucleotides are TGTGCCAGCAGTTCCTGGTATAGGGGTGAGCAGTTCTTC. Translating it yields CASSSWYRGEQFF.

The rearrangement joins TRBV14 to TRBJ1-5; D remains unclear. This CDR3 has 18 residues. Germline V lookup: CDR1 SGHDN, CDR2 FVKESK. V lost 4 bases and J lost 0, with 19 bases in between. CDR3 region: CASSPGTKSPISNQPQHF. The CDR3 DNA reads TGTGCCAGCAGCCCTGGTACGAAAAGTCCGATTAGCAATCAGCCCCAGCATTTT.

This clonotype was counted ten times or more. CDR3 bases: TGTGCCAGCAGTTTCGCTGCTTATAATTCACCCCTCCACTTT. The encoded protein is CASSFAAYNSPLHF. The rearrangement joins TRBV27 to TRBJ1-6; D not certain. V dropped 3 bases and J dropped 4 bases, with 7 bases sitting between them. CDR1 is MNHEY and CDR2 is SMNVEV in the germline V gene (reference sequence). The CDR3 is made up of 14 amino acids.

The chain combines TRBV6-1 with TRBJ1-3; the match to TRBD1 covers 7 bases. Germline loops: CDR1 MNHNS, CDR2 SASEGT. This CDR3 has 14 residues. The V segment lost 6 bases and the J segment 4 bases; nucleotides outside the gene matches: 6. CDR3 amino acids: CASSPDRRGNTIYF. In nucleotides, the CDR3 is TGTGCCAGCAGCCCGGACAGGAGAGGAAACACCATATATTTT.

At least ten counts were recorded for this clonotype. The CDR3, as DNA: TGTGCCAGCAGCAAAGCGGGGGCCTACGAGCAGTACTTC. Its translation is CASSKAGAYEQYF. V gene TRBV9 combines with J gene TRBJ2-7; 8 nucleotides align to TRBD2. V gave up 4 bases and J gave up 2 bases; unmatched junction bases: 2. The CDR3 runs to 13 residues. Germline CDR1 is SGDLS and CDR2 is YYNGEE.

This clonotype was seen at least ten times. The chain recombines TRBV27 with TRBJ2-2; 11 nucleotides match TRBD2. The ends lost 6 bases at V and 5 bases at J; junction bases unmatched: 2. Germline lookup yields CDR1 MNHEY and CDR2 SMNVEV (reference sequence). This CDR3 is built from 14 residues. CDR3 bases: TGTGCCAGCAGACTAGCGGGGGCGACCGGGGAGCTGTTTTTT. It encodes CASRLAGATGELFF.

This clonotype showed up many times. The chain uses TRBV12-5 and TRBJ1-1, with a tentative D call TRBD1 (6 bases). This CDR3 spans 12 amino acids. CDR1 is LGHNT, CDR2 FRNRAP, per germline. The V end lost 10 bases, the J end lost 2 bases, and 11 bases lay between the germline ends. The DNA for the CDR3 is TGTGCTACCACGGACAGTAACACTGAAGCTTTCTTT. Residues: CATTDSNTEAFF. Looking up the rest from reference TRBV12-5 and TRBJ1-1 gives the full variable domain: DARVTQTPRHKVTEMGQEVTMRCQPILGHNTVFWYRQTMMQGLELLAYFRNRAPLDDSGMPKDRFSAEMPDATLATLKIQPSEPRDSAVYFCATTDSNTEAFFGQGTRLTVV.

This clonotype was counted ten times or more. V usage is TRBV5-5 and J usage is TRBJ2-5, with 12 nucleotides matching TRBD2. The germline CDR1 and CDR2 sequences are SGHKS and YYEKEE (reference sequence). This CDR3 contains 19 residues. V trimming: 4 bases; J trimming: 3 bases; junction bases outside the gene matches: 16. The CDR3 reads CASSALAGGYPPTKETQYF. DNA of the CDR3: TGTGCCAGCAGCGCACTAGCGGGGGGCTATCCTCCCACCAAAGAGACCCAGTACTTC.

This clonotype was recorded at least ten times. The J gene is TRBJ2-1, the V gene TRBV6-1; 9 bases are shared with TRBD2. V was pared by 5 bases and J by 0 bases, with 5 bases of the junction left unmatched. Germline-derived CDR1 and CDR2 are MNHNS and SASEGT. The CDR3 extends over 16 amino acids. CDR3 protein: CASSYRLAVSYNEQFF. The CDR3 bases are TGTGCCAGCAGTTACAGACTAGCGGTCTCCTACAATGAGCAGTTCTTC.

Many counts were recorded for this clonotype. J is TRBJ2-4 and V is TRBV20-1; a possible D gene is TRBD1 (5 bases). V lost 0 bases, J lost 10 bases, and 19 bases lay in between. Germline V gives CDR1 DFQATT, CDR2 SNEGSKA (reference sequence). The CDR3 covers 15 residues. In DNA form, the CDR3 reads TGCAGTGCTAGAGATGCAGGGTCCTCGTTTGGAATTCAGTACTTC. Its protein product is CSARDAGSSFGIQYF.

This clonotype showed up many times. The CDR3 loop is CASSSGGYSNQPQHF. The CDR3 DNA sequence: TGTGCCAGCAGCTCCGGTGGGTATAGCAATCAGCCCCAGCATTTT. The chain couples TRBV6-1 to TRBJ1-5, with D hard to call. V lost 6 bases, J lost 0 bases, and 12 bases lay in between. Germline lookup yields CDR1 MNHNS and CDR2 SASEGT. The CDR3 length is 15 residues.

With respect to this clonotype: Possible read error: a much larger clone is one base away. This sequence joins TRBV18 and TRBJ1-2; 10 bases are a match to TRBD1. The V gene's germline CDR1 is KGHSH and CDR2 LQKENI. The CDR3 is 18 residues long. CDR3 sequence reads: CAGSPNAIGTGENYGYTF. DNA of the CDR3: TGTGCCGGCTCACCAAACGCCATAGGGACAGGGGAGAACTATGGCTACACCTTC.

There are many counts of this clonotype. The V and J genes are TRBV12-3 or TRBV12-4 and TRBJ2-3; D could derive from TRBD1 or TRBD2 (5 bases each). This CDR3 spans 16 amino acids. Trimming removed 7 bases at V and 2 bases at J, with 19 bases between. The CDR3 reads CASNPWGSTVTDTQYF. The CDR3 nucleotides are TGTGCCAGCAACCCCTGGGGGTCCACTGTCACAGATACGCAGTATTTT.

This clonotype was observed at least ten times. V and J are TRBV28 and TRBJ1-6; 7 bases are shared with TRBD1. The CDR3 spans 15 residues. J lost 9 bases, V lost 7 bases, and 12 bases had no gene match. Germline V gene lookup returns CDR1 MDHEN and CDR2 SYDVKM. CDR3 amino acids: CASTPLIQGFSPLHF. CDR3 DNA: TGTGCCAGCACCCCGTTAATACAGGGGTTTTCACCCCTCCACTTT.

This clonotype was seen more than once but under ten times. V and J are TRBV6-1 and TRBJ1-5; D is unclear. The germline V and J ends were trimmed by 2 bases and 5 bases, with 10 bases remaining between them. Germline V gene data show CDR1 as MNHNS and CDR2 as SASEGT. The length of the CDR3 is 14 residues. Here the CDR3 DNA reads TGTGCCAGCAGTGAAAACGCGGACCATCAGCCCCAGCATTTT. Protein sequence: CASSENADHQPQHF.